These T cell receptor beta chains were read from a single sample in a study of blood T cell repertoires in COVID-19. Some clones are missing from TCRdb's copy, which holds only in-frame ones; the method was immunoSEQ multiplex PCR. The table records approximately 290,000 clones, roughly 89% of them present only once. The material sequenced was peripheral blood. These receptors originate from a man aged 25 to 40 with acute or convalescent COVID-19. The CDR3 runs from the conserved cysteine through the conserved F or W. A D gene is named only where the DNA matches it firmly. Not every row has a clone size; where given, it reads once, few, many or a size class.

j_call clone_size d_call v_call cdr3_nt cdr3_aa
TRBJ1-2 once NA TRBV6-7 TGTGCCAGCAGTTCTTCCGGGGTCAACTATGGCTACACCTTC CASSSSGVNYGYTF
TRBJ2-7 NA NA TRBV28 TGTGCCAGCGCCTCAGGTGGTCGCCCTCGCGCCGAGCAGTACTTC CASASGGRPRAEQYF
TRBJ1-2 NA TRBD1 TRBV3-1/TRBV3-2 TGTGCCAGCAGGGGACAGGGGAAGCTTTTTGGCTACACCTTC CASRGQGKLFGYTF
TRBJ1-6 NA TRBD1 TRBV5-1 TGCGCCAGCAAAGAACAGGGGGGTTCACCCCTCCACTTT CASKEQGGSPLHF
TRBJ1-6 NA TRBD1 TRBV6-5 TGTGCCAGCAGTTCCCGATTGACAGGGGAGGGTTCACCCCTCCACTTT CASSSRLTGEGSPLHF
TRBJ2-5 NA TRBD2 TRBV19 TGTGCCAGTAGGGGCGGAGTTGGGGGGGGCCAAGAGACCCAGTACTTC CASRGGVGGGQETQYF
TRBJ2-3 NA TRBD2 TRBV5-4 TGTGCCAGCACCCGGGGCAGCGGGGAATTCGCGGTGACAGATACGCAGTATTTT CASTRGSGEFAVTDTQYF
TRBJ1-4 NA NA TRBV6-1 TGTGCCAGCAGTGAGGGACACCGGAATGAAAAACTGTTTTTT CASSEGHRNEKLFF
TRBJ1-1 few TRBD1 TRBV5-6 TGTGCCAGCAGCTTGACAGGGGGCCAGGAAGCTTTCTTT CASSLTGGQEAFF
TRBJ1-4 NA TRBD1 TRBV5-1 TGCGCCAGCAGCCCTGGGACAGACCCCCCTAAACTGTTTTTT CASSPGTDPPKLFF
TRBJ2-2 few TRBD1 TRBV13 TGTGCCAGCAGCTTTGGACAGGCGAACGGGGAGCTGTTTTTT CASSFGQANGELFF
TRBJ2-2 NA NA TRBV19 TGTGCCAGTAGTATAGGACCAGGGCCCGGGGAGCTGTTTTTT CASSIGPGPGELFF
TRBJ2-7 NA NA TRBV28 TGTGCCAGCAGTTTGCGTTCTTGGACAGCCCTCTCCTACGAGCAGTACTTC CASSLRSWTALSYEQYF
TRBJ2-2 NA NA TRBV2 TGTGCCAGCATGGCTAGGTTCGCGAACACCGGGGAGCTGTTTTTT CASMARFANTGELFF
TRBJ2-2 once TRBD1 TRBV19 TGTGCCAGTAGTGAACAGGGGGCGCGGGGCGGGGAGCTGTTTTTT CASSEQGARGGELFF
TRBJ2-1 NA NA TRBV5-6 TGTGCCAGCAGCTTCTTCGGACTGGGCTCCTACAATGAGCAGTTCTTC CASSFFGLGSYNEQFF